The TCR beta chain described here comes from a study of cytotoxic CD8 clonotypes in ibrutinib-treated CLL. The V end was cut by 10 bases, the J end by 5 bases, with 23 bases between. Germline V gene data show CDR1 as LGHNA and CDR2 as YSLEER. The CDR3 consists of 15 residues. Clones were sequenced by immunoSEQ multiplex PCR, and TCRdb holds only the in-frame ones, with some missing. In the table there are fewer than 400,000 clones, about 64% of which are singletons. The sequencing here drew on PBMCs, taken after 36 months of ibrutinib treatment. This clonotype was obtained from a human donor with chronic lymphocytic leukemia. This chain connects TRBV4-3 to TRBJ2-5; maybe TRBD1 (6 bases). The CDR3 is CATALNRDPSETQYF. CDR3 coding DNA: TGCGCCACCGCTCTAAACAGGGATCCCTCGGAGACCCAGTACTTC.